Presented here are 26 T cell receptor beta chains from one specimen sequenced in a study of blood T cell repertoires in COVID-19. Measured with immunoSEQ multiplex PCR; TCRdb has only the in-frame clones, and not every one. This repertoire shows 310,000 or so clones, 85% to 90% found once; its top ten account for 11%. Specimen: peripheral blood. Receptor source: a woman between 25 and 40 years old with COVID-19, enrolled during active disease.

J is TRBJ2-5 and V is TRBV27; 11 bases are shared with TRBD2. CDR1 and CDR2 from the germline V gene are MNHEY and SMNVEV (reference sequence). The CDR3 has 15 residues. Trimming cost V 6 bases and J 4 bases; bases outside gene matches: 7. The CDR3 DNA sequence: TGTGCCAGCAGGCCCCTAGCGGGAGGTTCAGAGACCCAGTACTTC. Residues: CASRPLAGGSETQYF.

This rearrangement joins TRBV4-1 to TRBJ1-5, with D uncertain. V was shortened by 1 base and J by 4 bases, with 5 bases between the two germline ends. The CDR3 contains 13 residues. Germline CDR1 reads MGHRA; CDR2 reads YSYEKL. The CDR3 sequence: CASSQVPNQPQHF. In nucleotides, the CDR3 is TGCGCCAGCAGCCAAGTTCCTAATCAGCCCCAGCATTTT.

This clone was detected only once. J is TRBJ1-3 and V is TRBV7-3, with 7 bases matching TRBD1. The CDR3 totals 16 residues. Trimming removed 5 bases from V and 0 bases from J; junction bases left unmatched: 7. Germline CDR1 SGHTA, CDR2 FQGTGA. The CDR3 loop is CASSEGQPDSGNTIYF. Here the CDR3 DNA reads TGTGCCAGCAGCGAGGGACAGCCAGACTCTGGAAACACCATATATTTT.

The J gene is TRBJ2-3, the V gene TRBV28, with a weak D call TRBD1 (6 bases). Trimming pared 4 bases from V and 6 bases from J, leaving 23 bases between. The germline gives CDR1 MDHEN, CDR2 SYDVKM. CDR3 length: 17 residues. CDR3 loop: CASSSPKAQGAWDTQYF. The CDR3 DNA is TGTGCCAGCAGTTCCCCTAAGGCACAGGGAGCTTGGGATACGCAGTATTTT.

This clone is a singleton in its sample. V and J are TRBV2 and TRBJ2-7, with 9 positions matching TRBD1. The length of the CDR3 is 14 residues. V shed 5 bases, J shed 2 bases, and the junction held 4 bases outside the gene matches. Germline V CDR1 and CDR2: SNHLY, FYNNEI. As DNA, the CDR3 is TGTGCCAGCAGTCCCCGGGACAGGGCCTACGAGCAGTACTTC. As protein: CASSPRDRAYEQYF.

This chain connects TRBV9 to TRBJ1-2; D remains unclear. V was clipped by 3 bases and J by 5 bases, with 5 bases between them. Germline V lookup: CDR1 SGDLS, CDR2 YYNGEE. CDR3 length: 11 amino acids. The CDR3 bases are TGTGCCAGCAGCGCTTATTATGGCTACACCTTC. This translates into CASSAYYGYTF.

The chain is built from TRBV30 and TRBJ1-2, with D possibly TRBD1 on 5 matching bases. Germline V gene lookup returns CDR1 GTSNPN and CDR2 SVGIG (reference sequence). The CDR3 has 13 amino acids. The V end was cut by 1 base, the J end by 8 bases, with 14 bases between. CDR3 residues: CAWSGSRAGGYTF. DNA for the CDR3: TGTGCCTGGAGTGGAAGCAGGGCAGGAGGCTACACCTTC.

This clone is a singleton in its sample. This chain links TRBV7-9 with TRBJ2-3; D is ambiguous. Germline V lookup: CDR1 SEHNR, CDR2 FQNEAQ (reference sequence). The CDR3 runs to 15 residues. V dropped 4 bases and J dropped 0 bases, with 11 bases sitting between them. CDR3 region: CASSSPTRSTDTQYF. CDR3 coding DNA: TGTGCCAGCAGCTCCCCCACGCGGAGCACAGATACGCAGTATTTT.

V gene TRBV6-5 combines with J gene TRBJ2-1; D not certain. CDR3 length equals 13 residues. V was cut by 6 bases and J by 2 bases, with 8 bases left in between. CDR1 is MNHEY, CDR2 SVGAGI, per germline. The CDR3: CASRPSPYNEQFF. The CDR3 DNA is TGTGCCAGCAGACCCAGTCCCTACAATGAGCAGTTCTTC.

The V gene is TRBV4-1, the J gene TRBJ1-2; weak D call: TRBD1 (5 bases). V shed 4 bases and J shed 2 bases, with 11 bases lying between them. CDR3 length equals 14 residues. Germline V gives CDR1 MGHRA, CDR2 YSYEKL. The CDR3 DNA reads TGCGCCAGCAGCCCCCGGGGGAGGAACTATGGCTACACCTTC. Residues: CASSPRGRNYGYTF.

The chain couples TRBV2 to TRBJ1-5; 10 bases fit TRBD1. This CDR3 contains 14 residues. The germline V gene has CDR1 SNHLY and CDR2 FYNNEI. V trimming: 6 bases; J trimming: 6 bases; junction bases outside the gene matches: 5. Here the CDR3 DNA reads TGTGCCAGCAGACGACAGGGGGCTTCTCAGCCCCAGCATTTT. Its translation is CASRRQGASQPQHF. Full variable domain (missing parts from reference TRBV2 and TRBJ1-5): EPEVTQTPSHQVTQMGQEVILRCVPISNHLYFYWYRQILGQKVEFLVSFYNNEISEKSEIFDDQFSVERPDGSNFTLKIRSTKLEDSAMYFCASRRQGASQPQHFGDGTRLSIL.

This chain joins TRBV7-9 and TRBJ2-7; 7 positions match TRBD1. The germline V gene encodes CDR1 SEHNR and CDR2 FQNEAQ (reference sequence). The CDR3 runs 14 residues. After removal of 1 base from V and 5 bases from J, the junction contained 5 bases not matched to a gene. CDR3 region: CASSLVGQRNEQYF. CDR3 bases: TGTGCCAGCAGCTTAGTGGGACAGAGAAACGAGCAGTACTTC.

The rearrangement links TRBV5-1 to TRBJ2-7; TRBD1 aligns across 10 bases. The ends lost 2 bases at V and 2 bases at J; junction bases unmatched: 4. Germline CDR1 and CDR2: SGHRS and YFSETQ. CDR3 length equals 15 residues. CDR3 DNA: TGCGCCAGCAGCTTACGACAGGGGGCTACCTACGAGCAGTACTTC. Residues: CASSLRQGATYEQYF.

This chain joins TRBV6-1 and TRBJ2-4, with 14 positions matching TRBD2. Germline loops: CDR1 MNHNS, CDR2 SASEGT. The CDR3 has 16 amino acids. J lost 9 bases, V lost 3 bases, and 7 bases had no gene match. CDR3 sequence (DNA): TGTGCCAGCAGTGAGGGGACTAGCGGGAGCGGGGCCATTCAGTACTTC. Encoded protein: CASSEGTSGSGAIQYF.

This chain links TRBV6-6 with TRBJ2-3; TRBD2 aligns across 7 bases. The V segment lost 4 bases and the J segment 9 bases; nucleotides outside the gene matches: 4. CDR1 and CDR2 (germline): MNHNY, SVGAGI (reference sequence). The CDR3 length is 12 residues. CDR3 coding DNA: TGTGCCAGCAGTTCGGGGGGAGGAACGCAGTATTTT. Residues: CASSSGGGTQYF.

The rearrangement links TRBV9 to TRBJ2-1; 8 nucleotides match TRBD2. Germline V CDR1 and CDR2: SGDLS, YYNGEE. The length of the CDR3 is 14 residues. Losses at the gene ends were 4 bases for V and 9 bases for J; bases not matched to a gene: 9. CDR3 nucleotide sequence: TGTGCCAGCAGCTTACGAGGGACTAGGGGTGAGCAGTTCTTC. Translating gives CASSLRGTRGEQFF.

The CDR3 region is CAWSVLGQGFYEQYF. CDR3 coding DNA: TGTGCCTGGAGTGTACTGGGGCAGGGGTTCTACGAGCAGTACTTC. J is TRBJ2-7 and V is TRBV30; D is possibly TRBD1 (6 bases). The CDR3 has 15 amino acids. Germline CDR1 reads GTSNPN; CDR2 reads SVGIG (reference sequence). V lost 0 bases to trimming and J lost 3 bases, with 15 bases between them.

V and J are TRBV28 and TRBJ2-2, with 9 bases matching TRBD2. Germline CDR1 MDHEN, CDR2 SYDVKM. Losses at the gene ends were 4 bases for V and 4 bases for J; bases not matched to a gene: 7. The length of the CDR3 is 16 residues. CDR3 bases: TGTGCCAGCAGTTCCCCGACTAGCGGCCGCACCGGGGAGCTGTTTTTT. This sequence encodes CASSSPTSGRTGELFF.

The rearrangement links TRBV27 to TRBJ2-2; 15 bases are shared with TRBD2. Germline V gene lookup returns CDR1 MNHEY and CDR2 SMNVEV (reference sequence). Trimming removed 10 bases from V and 5 bases from J; junction bases left unmatched: 11. The CDR3 runs 17 residues. In DNA, the CDR3 is TGTGCCACCTCGTTCGGACTAGCGGGAGGGCCGACCGGGGAGCTGTTTTTT. Protein sequence: CATSFGLAGGPTGELFF.

The chain combines TRBV7-9 with TRBJ1-4; 7 nucleotides align to TRBD1. With V trimmed by 4 bases and J by 5 bases, 13 bases remained unmatched. The length of the CDR3 is 17 residues. In germline, CDR1 is SEHNR, CDR2 FQNEAQ (reference sequence). DNA for the CDR3: TGTGCCAGCAGCTCCATTCAGACCGGGACAGTAAATGAAAAACTGTTTTTT. It translates to CASSSIQTGTVNEKLFF. The full variable domain, rest sourced from reference TRBV7-9 and TRBJ1-4, is DTGVSQNPRHKITKRGQNVTFRCDPISEHNRLYWYRQTLGQGPEFLTYFQNEAQLEKSRLLSDRFSAERPKGSFSTLEIQRTEQGDSAMYLCASSSIQTGTVNEKLFFGSGTQLSVL.

The chain recombines TRBV6-1 with TRBJ1-3; D gene uncertain. Per germline, CDR1 MNHNS and CDR2 SASEGT. The CDR3 is 13 residues long. V lost 3 bases and J lost 8, with 11 bases in between. The CDR3 loop reads CASSETFIDTIYF. For the CDR3, the DNA is TGTGCCAGCAGTGAGACATTCATCGACACCATATATTTT.

V usage is TRBV7-8 and J usage is TRBJ2-3; no reliable D call. The CDR3 totals 16 residues. Deletions cut 2 bases from V and 0 bases from J, with 12 bases between. Germline V gene sequence: CDR1 SGHVS, CDR2 FQNEAQ. The CDR3 DNA is TGTGCCAGCAGCTTATTGGTTGCGGATAGCACAGATACGCAGTATTTT. Its protein product is CASSLLVADSTDTQYF.

The CDR3 sequence is CASSLGQWDQPQHF. For the CDR3, the DNA is TGTGCCAGCAGCCTGGGACAGTGGGATCAGCCCCAGCATTTT. The V gene is TRBV9, the J gene TRBJ1-5; 7 nucleotides line up with TRBD1. Germline CDR1 and CDR2: SGDLS and YYNGEE. This CDR3 spans 14 amino acids. The V gene end was trimmed by 4 bases and the J gene end by 5 bases; junction bases not matched to a gene: 6.

The chain recombines TRBV5-1 with TRBJ2-2, with D unresolved. This CDR3 has 14 amino acids. CDR1 is SGHRS, CDR2 YFSETQ, per germline. V dropped 0 bases and J dropped 1 base, with 4 bases sitting between them. The DNA of the CDR3 is TGCGCCAGCAGCTTGGCGGGGAACACCGGGGAGCTGTTTTTT. Translation: CASSLAGNTGELFF. The full variable domain, its missing parts supplied by reference TRBV5-1 and TRBJ2-2, is KAGVTQTPRYLIKTRGQQVTLSCSPISGHRSVSWYQQTPGQGLQFLFEYFSETQRNKGNFPGRFSGRQFSNSRSEMNVSTLELGDSALYLCASSLAGNTGELFFGEGSRLTVL.

The rearrangement joins TRBV27 to TRBJ2-3; 14 positions agree with TRBD2. There are 16 residues in the CDR3. Germline lookup yields CDR1 MNHEY and CDR2 SMNVEV (reference sequence). The V gene end was trimmed by 4 bases and the J gene end by 4 bases; junction bases not matched to a gene: 4. The CDR3: CASSWGLAGVSDTQYF. The CDR3 DNA follows: TGTGCCAGCAGTTGGGGACTAGCGGGAGTTTCAGATACGCAGTATTTT.

V is TRBV6-4 and J is TRBJ2-7, with 12 nucleotides matching TRBD2. Per the germline V gene, CDR1 is MRHNA and CDR2 is SNTAGT. This CDR3 is 15 amino acids long. Losses at the gene ends were 6 bases for V and 3 bases for J; bases not matched to a gene: 6. The CDR3 is CASSRLAGDNYEQYF. CDR3 DNA sequence: TGTGCCAGCAGCAGACTAGCGGGGGACAACTACGAGCAGTACTTC.